This T cell receptor (beta chain) is drawn from a study of T-cell memory formation after mild COVID-19. Study observations and caveats: In second-wave clones peaking day 37, SARS-CoV-2 specificity remained unconfirmed.

As concerns this clonotype: Antigen unknown.

The CDR3 is 16 residues long. Germline assignment: CDR1 PRHDT and CDR2 FYEKMQ (reference sequence). With 4 bases clipped from V and 1 base from J, the junction kept 9 bases outside the gene matches. One entry per CDR3 protein results from TCRdb running MiXCR on the 5' RACE reads. The data hold some 450,000 distinct CDR3 sequences, with around 18% observed a single time. The rearrangement links TRBV13 to TRBJ2-5; 7 nucleotides align to TRBD2. The sequenced material came from PBMCs or a T cell subset sorted from them (not recorded which). The TCR sequence derives from an adult woman who had mild COVID-19 (a few samples of this study predate the infection). Cell type and time point are not known. The CDR3 loop reads CASSSSKGTTQETQYF. The CDR3 nucleotides read TGTGCCAGCAGCTCCTCGAAGGGGACTACCCAAGAGACCCAGTACTTC.